This TCR beta chain was captured by sequencing in a study of shared clonotypes between healthy human individuals. General observations from the study: Roughly 5% was the fraction of naive CD4 clonotypes found shared across a few donors.

The CDR3 has 13 amino acids. The germline V gene has CDR1 SGHAT and CDR2 FQNNGV. V was clipped by 0 bases and J by 2 bases, with 5 bases between them. In its sample, this clone was seen a few times. Its antigen is as yet unknown. The sample holds other DNA sequences that translate to the same CDR3. Execution of the assay was at deep level. The method was immunoSEQ multiplex PCR; TCRdb's version includes in-frame clones alone and lacks a portion of them. This sample has 2,500,000 or so clones, with roughly 90% found just once. The study enrolled healthy HIV-negative adults without recent acute infections or vaccinations as donors.

The sequenced material came from naive CD4+ T cells from PBMCs. Stated subset: CD45RA+ positively selected. The chain has TRBV11-2 and TRBJ2-7; possibly TRBD1 for D (5 bases). This sequence originates from a man between 18 and 29 years old in good health. Some clones in this sample may be carry-over from other donors' samples. The CDR3: CASSLDRAYEQYF. The DNA of the CDR3 is TGTGCCAGCAGCTTAGACAGGGCCTACGAGCAGTACTTC.